The T cell receptor beta chain under discussion was sequenced for a study of blood T cell repertoires in COVID-19. At the level of the study: Researchers got acute and convalescent COVID-19 samples from the United States, Italy and Spain.

Germline V CDR1 and CDR2: MNHEY, SVGEGT. V lost 0 bases and J 3 bases, leaving 12 bases between the germline ends. This CDR3 has 15 amino acids. It was during active infection that Seattle patients were enrolled and then longitudinally followed. Authors' data handling: For nucleated cells, counts were estimated from reference gene primer amplification. TCRdb keeps only in-frame clones here, not all; method: immunoSEQ multiplex PCR. From that table come the V and J calls and clone size; the DNA was used to work out D and trimming. The table lists about 230,000 clones, around 80% of them singletons. The chain uses TRBV6-2 or TRBV6-3 and TRBJ2-7; tentative D call: TRBD2 (6 bases). Sequencing was done on a sample of peripheral blood. The receptor's source is a woman in her 30s with COVID-19, enrolled during active disease. Here the CDR3 DNA reads TGTGCCAGCAGTTACTCGACGGACGGGGGCTACGAGCAGTACTTC. This codes for CASSYSTDGGYEQYF.